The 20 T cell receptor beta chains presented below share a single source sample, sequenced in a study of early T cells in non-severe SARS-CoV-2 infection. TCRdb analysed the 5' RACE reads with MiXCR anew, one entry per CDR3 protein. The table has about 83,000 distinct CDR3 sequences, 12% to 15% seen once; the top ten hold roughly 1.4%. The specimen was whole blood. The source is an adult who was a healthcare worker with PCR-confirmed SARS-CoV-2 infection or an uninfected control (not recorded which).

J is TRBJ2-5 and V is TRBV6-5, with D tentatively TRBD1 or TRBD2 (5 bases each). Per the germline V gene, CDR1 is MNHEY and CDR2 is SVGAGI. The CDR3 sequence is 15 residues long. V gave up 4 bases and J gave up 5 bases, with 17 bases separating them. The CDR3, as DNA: TGTGCCAGCAGTTGGGGGACCTACTCGATGGAGACCCAGTACTTC. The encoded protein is CASSWGTYSMETQYF.

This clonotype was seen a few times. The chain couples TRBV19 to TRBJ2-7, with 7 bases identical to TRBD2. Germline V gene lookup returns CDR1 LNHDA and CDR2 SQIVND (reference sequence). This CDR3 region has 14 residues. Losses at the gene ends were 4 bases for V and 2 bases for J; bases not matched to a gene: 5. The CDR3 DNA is TGTGCCAGTAGTAGATCTAGCGGAACCTACGAGCAGTACTTC. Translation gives CASSRSSGTYEQYF.

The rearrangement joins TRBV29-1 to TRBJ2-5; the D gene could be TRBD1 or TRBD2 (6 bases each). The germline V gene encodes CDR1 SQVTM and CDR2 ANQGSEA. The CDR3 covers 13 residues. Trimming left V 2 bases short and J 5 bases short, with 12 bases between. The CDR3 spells CSVELGGGETQYF. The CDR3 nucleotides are TGCAGCGTTGAATTGGGGGGCGGGGAGACCCAGTACTTC.

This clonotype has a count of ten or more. The CDR3 protein is CSVLPTGDEQYF. The CDR3, as DNA: TGCAGCGTCCTACCGACAGGCGACGAGCAGTACTTC. This chain joins TRBV29-1 and TRBJ2-7; a weak D match, TRBD1 (6 bases). The germline V and J ends were trimmed by 6 bases and 5 bases, with 14 bases remaining between them. This CDR3 region has 12 residues. Germline V CDR1 and CDR2: SQVTM, ANQGSEA.

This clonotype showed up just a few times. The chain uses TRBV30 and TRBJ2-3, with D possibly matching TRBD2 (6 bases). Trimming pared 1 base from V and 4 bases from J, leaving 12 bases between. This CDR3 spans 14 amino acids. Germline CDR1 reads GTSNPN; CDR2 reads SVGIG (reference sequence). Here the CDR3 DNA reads TGTGCCTGGAGTGGCGCGGGGTCCCCAGATACGCAGTATTTT. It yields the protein CAWSGAGSPDTQYF.

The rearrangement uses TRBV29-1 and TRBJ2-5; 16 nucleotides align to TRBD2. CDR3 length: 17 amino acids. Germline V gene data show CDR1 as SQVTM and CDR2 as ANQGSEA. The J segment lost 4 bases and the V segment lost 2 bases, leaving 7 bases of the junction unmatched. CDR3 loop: CSVELGLAGGWRETQYF. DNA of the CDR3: TGCAGCGTTGAATTGGGACTAGCGGGGGGGTGGAGAGAGACCCAGTACTTC.

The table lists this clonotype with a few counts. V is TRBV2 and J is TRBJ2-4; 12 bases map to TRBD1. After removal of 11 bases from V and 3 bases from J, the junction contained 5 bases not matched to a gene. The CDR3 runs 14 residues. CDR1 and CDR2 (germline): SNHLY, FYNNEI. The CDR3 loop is CAGDRGQDKNIQYF. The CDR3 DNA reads TGTGCCGGGGACAGGGGGCAGGACAAAAACATTCAGTACTTC. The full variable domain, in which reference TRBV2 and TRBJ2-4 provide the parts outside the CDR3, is EPEVTQTPSHQVTQMGQEVILRCVPISNHLYFYWYRQILGQKVEFLVSFYNNEISEKSEIFDDQFSVERPDGSNFTLKIRSTKLEDSAMYFCAGDRGQDKNIQYFGAGTRLSVL.

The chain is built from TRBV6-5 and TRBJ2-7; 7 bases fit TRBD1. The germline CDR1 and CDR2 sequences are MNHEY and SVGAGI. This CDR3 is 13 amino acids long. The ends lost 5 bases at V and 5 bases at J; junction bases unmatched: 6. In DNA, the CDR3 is TGTGCCAGCAGTGCAACAGGGGACGACGAGCAGTACTTC. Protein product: CASSATGDDEQYF.

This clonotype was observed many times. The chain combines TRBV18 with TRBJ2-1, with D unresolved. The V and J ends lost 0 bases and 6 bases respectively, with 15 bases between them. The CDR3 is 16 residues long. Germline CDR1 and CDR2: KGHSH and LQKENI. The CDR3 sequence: CASSPPGETPSNEQFF. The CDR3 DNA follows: TGTGCCAGCTCACCACCTGGCGAGACTCCCTCCAATGAGCAGTTCTTC. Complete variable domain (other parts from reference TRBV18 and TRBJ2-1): NAGVMQNPRHLVRRRGQEARLRCSPMKGHSHVYWYRQLPEEGLKFMVYLQKENIIDESGMPKERFSAEFPKEGPSILRIQQVVRGDSAAYFCASSPPGETPSNEQFFGPGTRLTVL.

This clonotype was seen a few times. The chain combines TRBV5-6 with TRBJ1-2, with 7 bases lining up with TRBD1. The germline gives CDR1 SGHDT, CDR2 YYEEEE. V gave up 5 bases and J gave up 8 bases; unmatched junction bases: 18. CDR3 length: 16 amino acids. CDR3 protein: CASRLGQAVFWAGYTF. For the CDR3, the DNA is TGTGCCAGCAGACTCGGACAGGCCGTCTTTTGGGCCGGCTACACCTTC.

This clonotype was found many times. The CDR3 reads CASSPRQGTTDTQYF. CDR3 in DNA: TGTGCCAGCAGCCCCCGACAGGGGACAACAGATACGCAGTATTTT. The chain couples TRBV9 to TRBJ2-3; TRBD1 matches at 8 bases. CDR3 size: 15 residues. V lost 4 bases and J lost 3; bases outside the gene matches: 7. The germline gives CDR1 SGDLS, CDR2 YYNGEE.

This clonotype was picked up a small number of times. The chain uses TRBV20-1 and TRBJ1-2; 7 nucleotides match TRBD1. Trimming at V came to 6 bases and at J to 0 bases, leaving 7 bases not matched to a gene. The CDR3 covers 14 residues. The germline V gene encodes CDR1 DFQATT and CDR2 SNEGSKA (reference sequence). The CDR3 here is CSAQGQRTNYGYTF. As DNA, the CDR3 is TGCAGTGCCCAGGGACAGAGAACTAACTATGGCTACACCTTC.

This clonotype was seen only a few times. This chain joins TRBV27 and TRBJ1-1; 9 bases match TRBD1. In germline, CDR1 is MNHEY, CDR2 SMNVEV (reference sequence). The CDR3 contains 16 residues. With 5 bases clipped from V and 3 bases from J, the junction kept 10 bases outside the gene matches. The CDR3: CASSITGTGYYTEAFF. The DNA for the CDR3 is TGTGCCAGCAGTATAACCGGGACAGGGTATTACACTGAAGCTTTCTTT.

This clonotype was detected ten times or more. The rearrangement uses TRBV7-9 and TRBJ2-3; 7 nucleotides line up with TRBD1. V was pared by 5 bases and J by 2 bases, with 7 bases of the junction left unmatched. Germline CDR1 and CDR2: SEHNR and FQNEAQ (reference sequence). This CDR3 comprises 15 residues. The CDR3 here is CASSERQGTTDTQYF. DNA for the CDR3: TGTGCCAGCAGCGAGCGACAGGGAACCACAGATACGCAGTATTTT.

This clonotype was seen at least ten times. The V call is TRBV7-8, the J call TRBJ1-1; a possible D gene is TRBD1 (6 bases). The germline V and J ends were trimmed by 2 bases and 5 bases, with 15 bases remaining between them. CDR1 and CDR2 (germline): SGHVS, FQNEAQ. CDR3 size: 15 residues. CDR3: CASSLYAGVGTEAFF. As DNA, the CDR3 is TGTGCCAGCAGCTTATATGCAGGGGTGGGGACTGAAGCTTTCTTT.

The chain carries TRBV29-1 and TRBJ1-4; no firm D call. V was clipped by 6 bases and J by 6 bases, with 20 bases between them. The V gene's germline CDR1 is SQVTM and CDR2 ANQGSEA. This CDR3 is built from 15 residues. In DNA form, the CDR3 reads TGCAGCGTCCTAATACCGGGAAGCGGGGATGAAAAACTGTTTTTT. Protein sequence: CSVLIPGSGDEKLFF.

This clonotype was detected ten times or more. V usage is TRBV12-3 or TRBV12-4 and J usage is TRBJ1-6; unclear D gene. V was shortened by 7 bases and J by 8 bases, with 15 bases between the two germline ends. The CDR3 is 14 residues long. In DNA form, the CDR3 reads TGTGCCAGCACTCGGATTGGACGCGATTCACCCCTCCACTTT. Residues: CASTRIGRDSPLHF.

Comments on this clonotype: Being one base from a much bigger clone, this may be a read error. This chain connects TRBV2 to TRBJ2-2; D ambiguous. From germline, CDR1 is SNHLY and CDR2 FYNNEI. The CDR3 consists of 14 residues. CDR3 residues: CVSSERIDTGELFF. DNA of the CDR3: TGTGTCAGCAGTGAAAGGATCGACACCGGGGAGCTGTTTTTT.

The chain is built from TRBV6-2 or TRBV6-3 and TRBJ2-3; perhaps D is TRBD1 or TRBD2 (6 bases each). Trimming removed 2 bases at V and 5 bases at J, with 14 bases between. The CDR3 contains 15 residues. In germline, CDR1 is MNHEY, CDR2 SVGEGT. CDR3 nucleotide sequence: TGTGCCAGCAGTTACGGGGGGCAGGTTGTAGATACGCAGTATTTT. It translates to CASSYGGQVVDTQYF.

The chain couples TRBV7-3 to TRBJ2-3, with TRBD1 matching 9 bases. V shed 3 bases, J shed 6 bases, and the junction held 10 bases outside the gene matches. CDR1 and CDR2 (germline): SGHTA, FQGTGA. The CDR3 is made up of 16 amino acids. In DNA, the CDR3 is TGTGCCAGCAGCTTGACACCGGGACAGGGTTCTGATACGCAGTATTTT. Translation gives CASSLTPGQGSDTQYF.